The 11 T cell receptor beta chains in this list originate from one sample, sequenced in a study of OX40 agonist ivuxolimab in advanced cancers. Repertoires were generated with immunoSEQ multiplex PCR, while TCRdb's copy carries only in-frame clones and drops some. This table has tens of thousands of clones, approximately 80% appearing once. The specimen was CD4+ or CD8+ T cells sorted from blood, collected in a trial of the OX40 agonist ivuxolimab. Every receptor here comes from an adult with an advanced solid tumor such as melanoma, head and neck, liver or kidney cancer.

The V gene is TRBV19, the J gene TRBJ2-3; the D is unclear. Germline V gene data show CDR1 as LNHDA and CDR2 as SQIVND (reference sequence). CDR3 length: 12 amino acids. Trimming pared 0 bases from V and 8 bases from J, leaving 6 bases between. CDR3 sequence (DNA): TGTGCCAGTAGTATAGAGGGCGGTACGCAGTATTTT. The encoded protein is CASSIEGGTQYF.

The J gene is TRBJ2-3, the V gene TRBV10-3; 10 positions agree with TRBD2. The junction had 10 bases not matched to a gene; V was cut back by 7 bases and J by 9 bases. This CDR3 has 14 amino acids. In germline, CDR1 is ENHRY, CDR2 SYGVKD. CDR3 sequence (DNA): TGTGCCATCACTAGAGGACTAGCGGAAGAAACGCAGTATTTT. It encodes CAITRGLAEETQYF.

V is TRBV10-3 and J is TRBJ2-1; tentatively, D is TRBD2 (5 bases). Germline CDR1 is ENHRY and CDR2 is SYGVKD. Trimming pared 6 bases from V and 0 bases from J, leaving 24 bases between. The length of the CDR3 is 19 residues. The CDR3 here is CAISPDGPWRVSSYNEQFF. CDR3 nucleotides: TGTGCCATCAGCCCGGATGGGCCCTGGCGGGTGAGCTCCTACAATGAGCAGTTCTTC.

The chain links TRBV7-9 to TRBJ2-2, with D possibly matching TRBD2 (5 bases). This CDR3 comprises 15 residues. In germline, CDR1 is SEHNR, CDR2 FQNEAQ (reference sequence). Between the trimmed V and J ends, which lost 2 bases and 6 bases, there was a span of 13 bases. This CDR3 is CASSLWPAGAGELFF. CDR3 sequence (DNA): TGTGCCAGCAGCTTATGGCCAGCCGGGGCCGGGGAGCTGTTTTTT.

V usage is TRBV5-4 and J usage is TRBJ2-3; 7 bases align to TRBD2. Germline lookup yields CDR1 SGHNT and CDR2 YYREEE (reference sequence). The CDR3 contains 16 residues. The ends lost 3 bases at V and 0 bases at J; junction bases unmatched: 7. The CDR3 is CASSSPTSDSTDTQYF. As DNA, the CDR3 is TGTGCCAGCAGCTCACCAACTAGCGACAGCACAGATACGCAGTATTTT.

This clone was counted once. V usage is TRBV7-9 and J usage is TRBJ1-3; D is ambiguous. The CDR3 covers 14 residues. From germline, CDR1 is SEHNR and CDR2 FQNEAQ (reference sequence). V dropped 4 bases and J dropped 4 bases, with 11 bases sitting between them. The CDR3 loop is CASSSLFAGNTIYF. The DNA of the CDR3 is TGTGCCAGCAGCTCGCTATTTGCCGGAAACACCATATATTTT.

This clone was counted a few times. The chain is built from TRBV28 and TRBJ2-2, with D perhaps assigned TRBD1 or TRBD2 (5 bases each). Germline V CDR1 and CDR2: MDHEN, SYDVKM. Trimming took 6 bases from V and 10 from J, leaving 27 bases between them. This CDR3 region has 17 residues. In nucleotides, the CDR3 is TGTGCCAGCAGCCCAAGGGACCAGCCCTTGGAGTATGAGGAGCTGTTTTTT. Translated: CASSPRDQPLEYEELFF.

The CDR3 is CASSPGTGLMRGFNQPQHF. DNA for the CDR3: TGTGCCAGCAGCCCCGGGACAGGGTTGATGAGGGGATTTAATCAGCCCCAGCATTTT. The rearrangement links TRBV7-8 to TRBJ1-5; the match to TRBD1 covers 9 bases. The CDR3 is 19 amino acids. V lost 5 bases and J lost 4; bases outside the gene matches: 18. Germline V gives CDR1 SGHVS, CDR2 FQNEAQ.

The chain joins TRBV5-1 to TRBJ1-3, with D perhaps TRBD1 (5 bases). Germline-derived CDR1 and CDR2 are SGHRS and YFSETQ. The CDR3 is 20 amino acids. V was clipped by 0 bases and J by 1 base, with 23 bases between them. The CDR3 nucleotides are TGCGCCAGCAGCTTGGCCTTTCATGGGCAGGGAGTTTCATCTGGAAACACCATATATTTT. This sequence encodes CASSLAFHGQGVSSGNTIYF. Variable domain in full (rest from reference TRBV5-1 and TRBJ1-3): KAGVTQTPRYLIKTRGQQVTLSCSPISGHRSVSWYQQTPGQGLQFLFEYFSETQRNKGNFPGRFSGRQFSNSRSEMNVSTLELGDSALYLCASSLAFHGQGVSSGNTIYFGEGSWLTVV.

The chain is built from TRBV7-2 and TRBJ1-2; 8 bases match TRBD1. The germline CDR1 and CDR2 sequences are SGHTA and FQGNSA. CDR3 length: 17 amino acids. The ends lost 1 base at V and 2 bases at J; junction bases unmatched: 9. The CDR3 sequence: CASSLGGAQGGNYGYTF. DNA for the CDR3: TGTGCCAGCAGCTTAGGGGGGGCACAGGGGGGAAACTATGGCTACACCTTC.

The V gene is TRBV4-2, the J gene TRBJ2-6; TRBD2 matches 8 bases. Germline-derived CDR1 and CDR2 are LGHNA and YNFKEQ. This CDR3 is 21 amino acids long. Germline trimming cut 3 bases from V and 0 bases from J; bases unmatched to any gene: 16. In DNA form, the CDR3 reads TGTGCCAGCAGCCAGCACGGGGGGGAGGGCCTAATTAGCTCTGGGGCCAACGTCCTGACTTTC. This sequence encodes CASSQHGGEGLISSGANVLTF.